A single sample gave rise to the 2 T cell receptor beta chains below, sequenced in a study of T cells in Graves' hyperthyroidism and ophthalmopathy. Regions amplified from RNA transcripts were the TCR beta CDR3 regions. Primed by the HTBI set, a first-round RT-PCR was run on the TCR CDR3. TCRdb itself ran the multiplex PCR reads through MiXCR, one entry per CDR3 protein. The repertoire consists of 350,000 to 400,000 distinct CDR3 sequences, with about 14% occurring once and the leading ten covering approximately 11%. The sample consisted of blood. The receptors here all came from a woman in her sixties with Graves' hyperthyroidism.

The chain recombines TRBV11-1 with TRBJ2-3, with TRBD2 matching 9 bases. V gave up 5 bases and J gave up 8 bases; unmatched junction bases: 17. Germline lookup yields CDR1 SGHAT and CDR2 FQDESV (reference sequence). The CDR3 runs 17 residues. The CDR3 DNA sequence: TGTGCCAGCAGCCGCCGGAGAGTAGCGGGAGCCGGGGCTACGCAGTATTTT. Protein: CASSRRRVAGAGATQYF.

This clonotype showed up just a few times. V gene TRBV7-9 combines with J gene TRBJ1-2; 7 bases are a match to TRBD1. V shed 3 bases, J shed 6 bases, and the junction held 4 bases outside the gene matches. CDR1 is SEHNR, CDR2 FQNEAQ, per germline (reference sequence). This CDR3 region has 13 residues. The CDR3, as DNA: TGTGCCAGCAGCTTTGGGACAGTGAATGGCTACACCTTC. This encodes CASSFGTVNGYTF.